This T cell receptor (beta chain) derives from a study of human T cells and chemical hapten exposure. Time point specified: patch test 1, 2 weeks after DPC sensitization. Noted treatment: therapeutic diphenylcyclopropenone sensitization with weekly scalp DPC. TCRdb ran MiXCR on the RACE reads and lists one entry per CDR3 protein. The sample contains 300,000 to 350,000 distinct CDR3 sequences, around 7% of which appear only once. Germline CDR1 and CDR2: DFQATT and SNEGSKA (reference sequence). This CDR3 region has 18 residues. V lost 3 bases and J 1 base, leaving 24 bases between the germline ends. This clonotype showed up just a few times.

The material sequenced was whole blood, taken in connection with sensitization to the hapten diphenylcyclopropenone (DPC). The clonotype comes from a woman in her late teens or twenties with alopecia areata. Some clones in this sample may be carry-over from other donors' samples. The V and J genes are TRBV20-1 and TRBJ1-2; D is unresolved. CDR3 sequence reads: CSASLHGRGSRLNYGYTF. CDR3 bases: TGCAGTGCTAGTCTACACGGGAGAGGGAGCAGACTTAACTATGGCTACACCTTC.